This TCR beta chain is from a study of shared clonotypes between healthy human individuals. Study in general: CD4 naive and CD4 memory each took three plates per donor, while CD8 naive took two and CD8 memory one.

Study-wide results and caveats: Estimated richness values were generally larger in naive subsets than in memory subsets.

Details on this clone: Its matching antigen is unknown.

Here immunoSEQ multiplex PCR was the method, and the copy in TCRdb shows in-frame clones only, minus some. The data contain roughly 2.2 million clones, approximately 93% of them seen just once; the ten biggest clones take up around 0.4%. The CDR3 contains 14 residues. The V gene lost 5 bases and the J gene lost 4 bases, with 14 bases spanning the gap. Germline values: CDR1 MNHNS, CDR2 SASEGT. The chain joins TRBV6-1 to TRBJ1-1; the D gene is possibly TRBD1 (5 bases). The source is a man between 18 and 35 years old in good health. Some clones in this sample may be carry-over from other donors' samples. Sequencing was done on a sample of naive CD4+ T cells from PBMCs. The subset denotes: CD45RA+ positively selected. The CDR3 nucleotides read TGTGCCAGCAGTAAACAGGTGCTCAGCACTGAAGCTTTCTTT. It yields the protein CASSKQVLSTEAFF.